This T cell receptor beta chain is from a study of T-cell reconstitution after alpha-beta-depleted transplantation in children. The CDR3 has 13 amino acids. Germline values: CDR1 KGHDR, CDR2 SFDVKD. Trimming took 4 bases from V and 4 from J, leaving 10 bases between them. Preparation of the TCRbeta library involved a method that used unique molecular identifiers. From the PCR reads, TCRdb called clonotypes with MiXCR, one entry per CDR3 protein. The sample lists 380,000 or so distinct CDR3 sequences, about 14% occurring once. The source was PBMCs, collected from the stem cell graft. This sequence was found in a human donor who donated a stem cell graft to a child with Fanconi anemia. The chain employs TRBV24-1 and TRBJ2-7; unclear D gene. The CDR3 DNA is TGTGCCACCAGTGACTATCAGGATTACGAGCAGTACTTC. Encoded protein: CATSDYQDYEQYF.